The present entry profiles one T cell receptor beta chain with its context. Profiled with immunoSEQ multiplex PCR; TCRdb holds only in-frame clones, not every one. The sample records 150,000 or so clones, around 81% being singletons. The data were taken from a study of cytomegalovirus exposure and HLA in healthy donors. V lost 2 bases to trimming and J lost 1 base; unmatched junction nucleotides: 9. Per germline, CDR1 SGHTA and CDR2 FQGNSA. The CDR3 covers 18 residues. This chain connects TRBV7-2 to TRBJ1-5; 9 nucleotides align to TRBD1. The sequenced sample consisted of PBMCs. This sequence was found in a young man in good health and CMV-seropositive. CDR3 in DNA: TGTGCCAGCAGCTTAAGGTTTTCGGGGACAGGGAGCAATCAGCCCCAGCATTTT. Its translation is CASSLRFSGTGSNQPQHF. Full variable domain (missing parts from reference TRBV7-2 and TRBJ1-5): GAGVSQSPSNKVTEKGKDVELRCDPISGHTALYWYRQSLGQGLEFLIYFQGNSAPDKSGLPSDRFSAERTGGSVSTLTIQRTQQEDSAVYLCASSLRFSGTGSNQPQHFGDGTRLSIL.